This is a list of T cell receptor beta chains from one sample in a study of blood T cell repertoires in COVID-19. Sequencing was performed with immunoSEQ multiplex PCR; in TCRdb, only in-frame clones are kept and a portion is missing. The repertoire holds around 59,000 clones, with roughly 80% as singletons. Source material: peripheral blood. The source is a human donor in a cohort sampled during active COVID-19. CDR3s include the opening cysteine and the closing phenylalanine or tryptophan. Fields, in order: V gene, J gene, D gene, CDR3 length, clone size, CDR3 DNA, CDR3 protein. D genes are given only for firm matches. Size is omitted from some rows. Given values are once, few, many or a class for expanded clones.

>TRBV6-2/TRBV6-3|TRBJ2-5|TRBD1|16|few
TGTGCCAGCAGTCCAAAGGGAAACAGGGGGCGAGAGACCCAGTACTTC
CASSPKGNRGRETQYF
>TRBV5-1|TRBJ2-1|NA|15|NA
TGCGCCAGCAGCTCCCGACAGAGCTCCTACAATGAGCAGTTCTTC
CASSSRQSSYNEQFF
>TRBV28|TRBJ2-7|TRBD2|16|few
TGTGCCAGCAGTTTAGAGCGACTAGCGGGAGGGTACGAGCAGTACTTC
CASSLERLAGGYEQYF
>TRBV6-2/TRBV6-3|TRBJ1-3|NA|15|NA
TGTGCCAGCAGTGATGGGGCCCGCTCTGGAAACACCATATATTTT
CASSDGARSGNTIYF
>TRBV3-1/TRBV3-2|TRBJ2-7|NA|12|NA
TGTGCCAGCAGCAGGGGGGGCAACGAGCAGTACTTC
CASSRGGNEQYF
>TRBV6-5|TRBJ2-3|TRBD1|15|NA
TGTGCCAGCGCCGGACAGGGGGCTCGCACAGATACGCAGTATTTT
CASAGQGARTDTQYF
>TRBV4-1|TRBJ2-7|TRBD2|17|NA
TGCGCCAGCAGCCAAGATTTAGCAGCGGGAGGGCTGTACGAGCAGTACTTC
CASSQDLAAGGLYEQYF
>TRBV5-8|TRBJ2-3|TRBD2|15|NA
TGTGCCAGCAGCTTGCTAGCGGGAGCGGCGGATACGCAGTATTTT
CASSLLAGAADTQYF
>TRBV19|TRBJ1-1|NA|16|NA
TGTGCCAGTACTCCCCGGGGTCAGATTATGAACACTGAAGCTTTCTTT
CASTPRGQIMNTEAFF
>TRBV7-3|TRBJ2-1|TRBD1|15|NA
TGTGCCAGCAGCTTAATGGGGACAGGGGTTCATGAGCAGTTCTTC
CASSLMGTGVHEQFF
>TRBV6-6|TRBJ2-7|NA|13|NA
TGTGCCAGCAGCACAGGCCACTCCTACGAGCAGTACTTC
CASSTGHSYEQYF
>TRBV19|TRBJ2-7|TRBD2|14|NA
TGTGCCAGTAGCCGGACTAGCGGGGGGTACGAGCAGTACTTC
CASSRTSGGYEQYF
>TRBV7-6|TRBJ2-7|NA|13|NA
TGTGCCAGCAGCTTAGCGCTCCGGGGCGAGCAGTACTTC
CASSLALRGEQYF
>TRBV14|TRBJ2-1|NA|13|NA
TGTGCCAGCAGCGTCGGACTGTACAATGAGCAGTTCTTC
CASSVGLYNEQFF
>TRBV19|TRBJ1-5|NA|13|NA
TGTGCCACCGCATGGGCCTCAAATCAGCCCCAGCATTTT
CATAWASNQPQHF
>TRBV7-6|TRBJ2-7|NA|13|NA
TGTGCCAGCAGCCGAACTGAGGTCTACGAGCAGTACTTC
CASSRTEVYEQYF
>TRBV27|TRBJ1-1|NA|16|NA
TGTGCCAGCAGTTTATCATGGGCCGAAAGGGGCACTGAAGCTTTCTTT
CASSLSWAERGTEAFF
>TRBV4-2|TRBJ2-7|NA|17|once
TGTGCCAGCAGCCAAGAACCGGGACACCTGAGCTCCTACGAGCAGTACTTC
CASSQEPGHLSSYEQYF
>TRBV9|TRBJ1-5|NA|14|NA
TGTGCCAGCAGCGCGGAGGGTAGCAATCAGCCCCAGCATTTT
CASSAEGSNQPQHF
>TRBV27|TRBJ2-1|TRBD1|15|NA
TGTGCCAGCAGTTCCGGACAGGGGGCGCGGGATGAGCAGTTCTTC
CASSSGQGARDEQFF
>TRBV6-4|TRBJ1-6|NA|14|NA
TGTGCCAGCAGTGACTCAGCCGAAAATTCACCCCTCCACTTT
CASSDSAENSPLHF
>TRBV19|TRBJ1-1|TRBD1|15|NA
TGTGCCAGTAGTGATTCCGGGACAGGGAAAACTGAAGCTTTCTTT
CASSDSGTGKTEAFF
>TRBV3-1/TRBV3-2|TRBJ2-3|NA|17|NA
TGTGCCAGCAGCCACCGGGGAGAGGCGCTTAGCACAGATACGCAGTATTTT
CASSHRGEALSTDTQYF
>TRBV7-8|TRBJ2-7|TRBD1|15|NA
TGTGCCAGCAACCCGGGGACAGGGGGAATCTACGAGCAGTACTTC
CASNPGTGGIYEQYF
>TRBV6-5|TRBJ1-2|NA|14|few
TGTGCCAGCAGAGACAGCGGGGGTGACTATGGCTACACCTTC
CASRDSGGDYGYTF
>TRBV7-9|TRBJ1-2|TRBD1|15|NA
TGTGCCAGCAGCCCAGGACAGGGCGTCAACTATGGCTACACCTTC
CASSPGQGVNYGYTF
>TRBV28|TRBJ1-2|TRBD1|14|NA
TGTGCCAGCAGTCCCGGGGACAGGACCTATGGCTACACCTTC
CASSPGDRTYGYTF
>TRBV7-2|TRBJ2-1|TRBD2|17|once
TGTGCCAGCAGCAAAAGACTAGCGGGTTTTTCCTACAATGAGCAGTTCTTC
CASSKRLAGFSYNEQFF
>TRBV7-3|TRBJ2-1|TRBD2|14|NA
TGTGCCAGCAGCCGACTAGCGGGAGGGAATGAGCAGTTCTTC
CASSRLAGGNEQFF
>TRBV7-6|TRBJ2-1|NA|14|NA
TGTGCCAGCAGCTTAAGTTCCTACTACAATGAGCAGTTCTTC
CASSLSSYYNEQFF
>TRBV28|TRBJ1-2|TRBD1|14|NA
TGTGCCAGCAGTTTCCCAGGGGGAAGCTATGGCTACACCTTC
CASSFPGGSYGYTF
>TRBV19|TRBJ1-1|NA|11|NA
TGTGCCAGTAGTACCAGGACTGAAGCTTTCTTT
CASSTRTEAFF
>TRBV4-1|TRBJ2-2|NA|14|NA
TGCGCCAGCAGCCAAGAGGGACAACGTGGGGAGCTGTTTTTT
CASSQEGQRGELFF
>TRBV28|TRBJ2-7|TRBD2|16|NA
TGTGCTAGCAGTCACAATATAGCGGGAGTCAAATACGAGCAGTACTTC
CASSHNIAGVKYEQYF
>TRBV30|TRBJ2-2|TRBD2|16|NA
TGTGCCTGGAGTTCGGCGGGAGTTAAGGTCACCGGGGAGCTGTTTTTT
CAWSSAGVKVTGELFF
>TRBV10-3|TRBJ2-5|TRBD1|15|few
TGTGCCATTTCCCCGGGACAGAGTAACCAAGAGACCCAGTACTTC
CAISPGQSNQETQYF
>TRBV11-2|TRBJ1-6|TRBD1|15|NA
TGTGCCAGCAGCTTACCGGGACAGGTGGATTCACCCCTCCACTTT
CASSLPGQVDSPLHF